Presented here are 21 T cell receptor beta chains from one specimen sequenced in a study of blood T cell repertoires in COVID-19. Clones were read by immunoSEQ multiplex PCR, and TCRdb kept only the in-frame ones, dropping some. This sample carries around 340,000 clones, approximately 82% of them seen once, and the ten largest clones take around 3%. Sequencing used peripheral blood. These receptors all come from a man under 40 with active or convalescent COVID-19.

This chain joins TRBV29-1 and TRBJ1-1; no reliable D call. CDR1 is SQVTM, CDR2 ANQGSEA, per germline. The V end lost 5 bases, the J end lost 6 bases, and 16 bases lay between the germline ends. The CDR3 has 13 amino acids. DNA for the CDR3: TGCAGCGTTTCTCAGCGGGTAGGACCTGAAGCTTTCTTT. This codes for CSVSQRVGPEAFF.

This chain connects TRBV18 to TRBJ2-7; D might be TRBD1 (6 bases). Trimming took 6 bases from V and 6 from J, leaving 15 bases between them. CDR1 and CDR2 (germline): KGHSH, LQKENI. The CDR3 sequence is 13 residues long. This CDR3 is CASSPFRGREQYF. The CDR3 DNA reads TGTGCCAGCTCCCCTTTCAGGGGCCGCGAGCAGTACTTC.

This chain links TRBV11-3 with TRBJ1-2; the D gene is possibly TRBD1 (5 bases). Looked up from germline, CDR1 is SGHNT and CDR2 is YENEEA. CDR3 size: 14 residues. The V end was cut by 8 bases, the J end by 7 bases, with 20 bases between. The CDR3 region has the DNA TGTGCCAGCGCTCATCTGGGGCGATCGGGTGGCTACACCTTC. As protein: CASAHLGRSGGYTF.

The V and J genes are TRBV4-2 and TRBJ2-7, with D perhaps TRBD1 (6 bases). The V end lost 1 base, the J end lost 1 base, and 11 bases lay between the germline ends. The germline V gene has CDR1 LGHNA and CDR2 YNFKEQ. The CDR3 totals 15 residues. CDR3 sequence reads: CASSQGSGQSYEQYF. CDR3 sequence (DNA): TGTGCCAGCAGCCAAGGCTCCGGACAGTCCTACGAGCAGTACTTC.

This chain joins TRBV6-2 or TRBV6-3 and TRBJ2-1, with 13 bases matching TRBD2. The V gene end was trimmed by 6 bases and the J gene end by 5 bases; junction bases not matched to a gene: 4. Germline V gene data show CDR1 as MNHEY and CDR2 as SVGEGT. The CDR3 extends over 15 amino acids. CDR3 amino acids: CASSRGTSGNNEQFF. CDR3 DNA sequence: TGTGCCAGCAGCCGCGGGACTAGCGGGAACAATGAGCAGTTCTTC.

This chain links TRBV30 with TRBJ1-2; D not resolved. CDR1 GTSNPN and CDR2 SVGIG come from the germline V gene (reference sequence). The length of the CDR3 is 14 residues. Trimming left V 3 bases short and J 1 base short, with 12 bases between. CDR3 nucleotides: TGTGCCTGGAGCGCTACAGCAGTTAACTATGGCTACACCTTC. This gives the protein CAWSATAVNYGYTF.

The rearrangement links TRBV4-2 to TRBJ2-1, with TRBD2 as a possible D gene (6 bases). CDR3 size: 14 residues. V was trimmed by 4 bases and J by 6 bases, leaving 13 bases between them. CDR1 is LGHNA, CDR2 YNFKEQ, per germline. The CDR3 DNA reads as TGTGCCAGCAGCCGCCGGGACTCACCCAATGAGCAGTTCTTC. It is translated as CASSRRDSPNEQFF.

Comment on this clone: Other DNA variants within this sample encode the same CDR3. V and J are TRBV6-1 and TRBJ1-4; D gene ambiguous. The CDR3 has 13 residues. V shed 2 bases and J shed 8 bases, with 9 bases lying between them. Germline V CDR1 and CDR2: MNHNS, SASEGT. In DNA form, the CDR3 reads TGTGCCAGCAGTGAACCCGGAGTAGAAAAACTGTTTTTT. Translated: CASSEPGVEKLFF.

In DNA form, the CDR3 reads TGTGCCAGCAGCCCGACAGGGACGGAGACCCAGTACTTC. It encodes CASSPTGTETQYF. This rearrangement joins TRBV3-1 (or the pseudogene TRBV3-2) to TRBJ2-5, with 7 bases aligning to TRBD1. The junction had 4 bases not matched to a gene; V was cut back by 4 bases and J by 5 bases. The CDR3 runs 13 residues. CDR1 and CDR2 from the germline V gene are LGHDT and YNNKEL (reference sequence).

A single count supports this clone. The chain is built from TRBV25-1 and TRBJ2-4, with 9 bases lining up with TRBD2. The CDR3 length is 15 residues. Trimming cost V 4 bases and J 9 bases; bases outside gene matches: 10. CDR1 is MGHDK and CDR2 is SYGVNS in the germline V gene. In nucleotides, the CDR3 is TGTGCCAGCAGTGTATCCTCTAGCGGGGTTGGCATTCAGTACTTC. It specifies CASSVSSSGVGIQYF. The full variable domain, its missing parts supplied by reference TRBV25-1 and TRBJ2-4, is EADIYQTPRYLVIGTGKKITLECSQTMGHDKMYWYQQDPGMELHLIHYSYGVNSTEKGDLSSESTVSRIRTEHFPLTLESARPSHTSQYLCASSVSSSGVGIQYFGAGTRLSVL.

This clone appeared a few times. The chain joins TRBV28 to TRBJ1-1; 7 positions agree with TRBD1. The V segment lost 5 bases and the J segment 6 bases; nucleotides outside the gene matches: 6. Germline lookup yields CDR1 MDHEN and CDR2 SYDVKM. The CDR3 consists of 13 residues. CDR3 loop: CASSQRQGPEAFF. The CDR3, as DNA: TGTGCCAGCAGTCAAAGACAGGGACCTGAAGCTTTCTTT.

This chain links TRBV7-3 with TRBJ2-5; no definite D call. CDR1 and CDR2 from the germline V gene are SGHTA and FQGTGA. V was trimmed by 11 bases and J by 3 bases, leaving 16 bases between them. The CDR3 is made up of 13 amino acids. In DNA, the CDR3 is TGTGCCGGGCTCGGCAGGTCTAAAGAGACCCAGTACTTC. Translating it yields CAGLGRSKETQYF.

This chain connects TRBV19 to TRBJ1-5; TRBD1 might be the D (5 bases). Per the germline V gene, CDR1 is LNHDA and CDR2 is SQIVND (reference sequence). Trimming removed 3 bases from V and 3 bases from J, with 12 bases in between. The CDR3 has 15 residues. CDR3 in amino acids: CASSIQPGHNQPQHF. Written as DNA, the CDR3 is TGTGCCAGTAGTATTCAGCCAGGGCACAATCAGCCCCAGCATTTT.

The chain has TRBV7-6 and TRBJ2-7; 8 nucleotides agree with TRBD2. The germline V gene has CDR1 SGHVS and CDR2 FNYEAQ. There are 15 residues in the CDR3. V trimming: 4 bases; J trimming: 3 bases; junction bases outside the gene matches: 8. The CDR3 DNA follows: TGTGCCAGCAGCTGGAGACCGGGACTAGACTACGAGCAGTACTTC. Translation gives CASSWRPGLDYEQYF.

The V gene is TRBV15, the J gene TRBJ2-7; D call uncertain. V lost 3 bases to trimming and J lost 6 bases, with 12 bases between them. Germline V CDR1 and CDR2: LNHNV, YYDKDF (reference sequence). This CDR3 comprises 13 residues. The chain's CDR3 is CATSRTLSGEQYF. In DNA form, the CDR3 reads TGTGCCACCAGCAGGACTCTATCTGGCGAGCAGTACTTC.

The rearrangement uses TRBV3-1 (or the pseudogene TRBV3-2) and TRBJ2-1, with TRBD2 identical over 9 bases. Germline loops: CDR1 LGHDT, CDR2 YNNKEL (reference sequence). The CDR3 sequence is 14 residues long. Unmatched junction bases numbered 3, after V lost 1 base and J lost 8 bases. CDR3 protein: CASSQGGRADEQFF. As DNA, the CDR3 is TGTGCCAGCAGCCAAGGCGGGAGGGCCGATGAGCAGTTCTTC.

V is TRBV30 and J is TRBJ1-1; 8 bases match TRBD1. The CDR3 is made up of 11 amino acids. J lost 8 bases, V lost 6 bases, and 5 bases had no gene match. Germline assignment: CDR1 GTSNPN and CDR2 SVGIG (reference sequence). The CDR3 protein is CACQGQVEAFF. The CDR3, as DNA: TGTGCCTGCCAGGGACAGGTCGAAGCTTTCTTT.

This clone was recorded only once. The gene calls are TRBV19 and TRBJ1-2; D is unresolved. Trimming removed 3 bases from V and 0 bases from J, with 5 bases in between. The CDR3 loop spans 13 amino acids. Per germline, CDR1 LNHDA and CDR2 SQIVND (reference sequence). CDR3 nucleotide sequence: TGTGCCAGTAGTATCCCCGCTAACTATGGCTACACCTTC. Its protein product is CASSIPANYGYTF.

This sequence joins TRBV7-2 and TRBJ1-1; D not certain. The length of the CDR3 is 13 residues. Germline values: CDR1 SGHTA, CDR2 FQGNSA. The V end was cut by 6 bases, the J end by 0 bases, with 8 bases between. The CDR3 coding sequence is TGTGCCAGCAGGGAGGGAATGAACACTGAAGCTTTCTTT. Translated: CASREGMNTEAFF.

The chain employs TRBV28 and TRBJ1-5; 7 nucleotides line up with TRBD1. The CDR3 extends over 15 amino acids. Losses at the gene ends were 6 bases for V and 2 bases for J; bases not matched to a gene: 7. From germline, CDR1 is MDHEN and CDR2 SYDVKM. CDR3 nucleotide sequence: TGTGCCAGCAGGATCTCAGGGGGAGGCAATCAGCCCCAGCATTTT. It encodes CASRISGGGNQPQHF.

The genes are TRBV28 and TRBJ1-2, with 7 bases lining up with TRBD1. J was trimmed by 4 bases and V by 2 bases; bases with no gene match: 1. CDR3 length: 13 residues. The germline V gene has CDR1 MDHEN and CDR2 SYDVKM. The CDR3 nucleotides are TGTGCCAGCAGTTTAACAGGGGTCTATGGCTACACCTTC. It yields the protein CASSLTGVYGYTF.